Listed below are T cell receptor beta chains from one sample, sequenced in a study of long-term antiretroviral therapy in people with HIV. TCRdb's copy holds only in-frame clones and misses some; the assay was immunoSEQ multiplex PCR. The data hold 40,000 or so clones, with 75% to 90% observed a single time. The sequencing used unsorted PBMCs, collected just before starting antiretroviral therapy. These receptor sequences come from a woman aged 18-29 years with HIV. Both conserved end residues are part of each CDR3. Each record gives: clone size, D gene, J gene, V gene, CDR3 protein, CDR3 DNA. A D gene is named only where the DNA matches it firmly. A clone size is listed for some rows: how often the clone was seen (once, few, many), or a class if it is expanded.

>.|.|TRBJ2-5|TRBV5-1
CASSLVMTAGQGTQYF
TGCGCCAGCAGCTTGGTTATGACCGCCGGGCAGGGGACCCAGTACTTC
>.|.|TRBJ2-7|TRBV19
CASSIFSGGAHTSYEQYF
TGTGCCAGTAGTATTTTTTCAGGCGGCGCCCATACTTCCTACGAGCAGTACTTC
>.|.|TRBJ2-5|TRBV11-2
CASSLALPGETQYF
TGTGCCAGCAGCTTAGCCCTTCCCGGGGAGACCCAGTACTTC
>.|.|TRBJ2-7|TRBV28
CASRGGGSSYEQYF
TGTGCCAGCAGGGGCGGGGGCAGCTCCTACGAGCAGTACTTC
>few|.|TRBJ1-1|TRBV7-6
CASSIQGMNTEAFF
TGTGCCAGCAGTATACAGGGTATGAACACTGAAGCTTTCTTT
>.|TRBD2|TRBJ2-3|TRBV4-3
CASSQDWTSGSYTDTQYF
TGCGCCAGCAGCCAAGACTGGACTAGCGGGAGCTACACAGATACGCAGTATTTT
>.|TRBD1|TRBJ2-2|TRBV5-1
CASSLTGDSNTGELFF
TGCGCCAGCAGCTTGACAGGGGACAGCAACACCGGGGAGCTGTTTTTT
>.|.|TRBJ2-7|TRBV14
CASSQGSREYF
TGTGCCAGCAGCCAAGGGTCTAGAGAGTACTTC
>.|.|TRBJ1-1|TRBV7-9
CASSLGLGFTEAFF
TGTGCCAGCAGCTTAGGACTCGGGTTCACTGAAGCTTTCTTT
>.|TRBD2|TRBJ2-7|TRBV6-5
CASSFREAGEQYF
TGTGCCAGCAGTTTCCGGGAGGCGGGGGAGCAGTACTTC
>.|.|TRBJ1-2|TRBV5-1
CASSGGLNYGYTF
TGCGCCAGCAGCGGTGGGTTGAACTATGGCTACACCTTC
>few|.|TRBJ2-2|TRBV19
CASSIGSHTGELFF
TGTGCCAGTTCGATCGGGAGTCACACCGGGGAGCTGTTTTTT
>.|.|TRBJ2-3|TRBV9
CASSVGGAADTQYF
TGTGCCAGCAGCGTAGGGGGGGCGGCAGATACGCAGTATTTT
>.|TRBD2|TRBJ2-7|TRBV6-6
CASSSSGRAWEQYF
TGTGCCAGCAGTTCCAGCGGGAGGGCCTGGGAGCAGTACTTC